A single sample is the source of the 29 T cell receptor beta chains below, sequenced in a study of OX40 agonist ivuxolimab in advanced cancers. Assay: immunoSEQ multiplex PCR; the TCRdb copy retains only in-frame clones and omits some. This repertoire shows fewer than 75,000 clones, less than 90% found once; its top ten account for 0.67%. The source material was CD4+ or CD8+ T cells sorted from blood, sampled in a trial of the OX40 agonist ivuxolimab. The receptors originated from an adult with an advanced solid tumor such as melanoma, head and neck, liver or kidney cancer.

The rearrangement links TRBV6-1 to TRBJ2-5; TRBD2 matches at 7 bases. Germline CDR1 reads MNHNS; CDR2 reads SASEGT. V shed 7 bases and J 9 bases; nucleotides not matched to a gene: 14. This CDR3 has 14 residues. The CDR3 here is CASISAGREQSQYF. The CDR3 bases are TGTGCCAGCATCTCCGCCGGGCGGGAGCAGTCCCAGTACTTC.

As DNA, the CDR3 is TGCAGCGCAAGGACTAGCGAAGAGACCCAGTACTTC. Protein sequence: CSARTSEETQYF. V gene TRBV29-1 combines with J gene TRBJ2-5; 9 bases fit TRBD2. Per the germline V gene, CDR1 is SQVTM and CDR2 is ANQGSEA. Unmatched junction bases numbered 3, after V lost 7 bases and J lost 3 bases. The CDR3 consists of 12 residues.

Regarding this clone: Other nucleotide sequences from this sample produce the same CDR3. The gene calls are TRBV5-6 and TRBJ1-2; 7 nucleotides agree with TRBD1. With 0 bases clipped from V and 7 bases from J, the junction kept 6 bases outside the gene matches. Germline CDR1 and CDR2: SGHDT and YYEEEE. The CDR3 is 14 amino acids. CDR3 in amino acids: CASSLAEGAGGYTF. As DNA, the CDR3 is TGTGCCAGCAGCTTGGCCGAGGGGGCGGGTGGCTACACCTTC.

Concerning this clone itself: Within the sample, other DNA sequences also encode this same CDR3. The chain couples TRBV27 to TRBJ1-1; 7 bases fit TRBD1. J gave up 5 bases and V 5 bases, and 8 bases lay outside the gene matches. Germline V gives CDR1 MNHEY, CDR2 SMNVEV (reference sequence). The CDR3 runs to 14 residues. DNA of the CDR3: TGTGCCAGCAGTCCTCAGGGGGTAGGGACTGAAGCTTTCTTT. Encoded protein: CASSPQGVGTEAFF.

This chain uses TRBV7-9 with TRBJ1-2; possible D gene TRBD1, 6 bases. The CDR3 runs to 12 residues. Deletions cut 5 bases from V and 13 bases from J, with 17 bases between. From germline, CDR1 is SEHNR and CDR2 FQNEAQ (reference sequence). CDR3 loop: CASSVTGTTGTF. CDR3 bases: TGTGCCAGCAGCGTAACCGGGACAACGGGCACCTTC.

The chain has TRBV30 and TRBJ2-1, with D perhaps TRBD2 (6 bases). V was cut by 4 bases and J by 9 bases, with 16 bases left in between. CDR1 GTSNPN and CDR2 SVGIG come from the germline V gene (reference sequence). This CDR3 comprises 13 residues. CDR3 nucleotide sequence: TGTGCCTGGACCACTAGCTCAGGGACTGAGCAGTTCTTC. Translating gives CAWTTSSGTEQFF.

The chain joins TRBV28 to TRBJ2-7; no definite D call. There are 12 residues in the CDR3. With 8 bases removed from V and 6 bases from J, the gap between germline ends came to 14 bases. CDR1 and CDR2 from the germline V gene are MDHEN and SYDVKM. Here the CDR3 reads CASRRPLGEQYF. The CDR3 bases are TGTGCCAGCCGACGGCCCCTCGGCGAGCAGTACTTC.

The chain couples TRBV29-1 to TRBJ1-2, with D possibly TRBD1 on 6 matching bases. Germline values: CDR1 SQVTM, CDR2 ANQGSEA. Trimming shortened V by 6 bases and J by 7 bases, and 21 bases separated the two germline ends. CDR3 size: 14 residues. For the CDR3, the DNA is TGCAGCGTACTTGATTCCGGGACAACGGGTGGCTACACCTTC. Protein product: CSVLDSGTTGGYTF.

The genes are TRBV14 and TRBJ2-3, with D possibly called TRBD1 or TRBD2 (5 bases each). CDR1 and CDR2 (germline): SGHDN, FVKESK. This CDR3 spans 18 amino acids. Trimming removed 4 bases from V and 0 bases from J, with 20 bases in between. The CDR3 nucleotides read TGTGCCAGCAGCCCCTATACCGTGGGGGTCTTTAGCACAGATACGCAGTATTTT. Protein: CASSPYTVGVFSTDTQYF.

The chain joins TRBV5-1 to TRBJ1-1; D perhaps matches TRBD1 (6 bases). The CDR3 spans 13 residues. Trimming left V 0 bases short and J 11 bases short, with 14 bases between. Germline values: CDR1 SGHRS, CDR2 YFSETQ. The CDR3: CASSLEQGEEAFF. The CDR3 DNA reads TGCGCCAGCAGCTTGGAACAGGGAGAGGAGGCTTTCTTT.

The V and J genes are TRBV5-4 and TRBJ2-5; 7 bases map to TRBD1. Germline lookup yields CDR1 SGHNT and CDR2 YYREEE (reference sequence). The CDR3 covers 15 residues. V was clipped by 2 bases and J by 1 base; unmatched bases: 5. CDR3 DNA sequence: TGTGCCAGCAGCTTCACAGGGACAGCCCAAGAGACCCAGTACTTC. This codes for CASSFTGTAQETQYF. The variable domain in full, completed from reference TRBV5-4 and TRBJ2-5, reads ETGVTQSPTHLIKTRGQQVTLRCSSQSGHNTVSWYQQALGQGPQFIFQYYREEENGRGNFPPRFSGLQFPNYSSELNVNALELDDSALYLCASSFTGTAQETQYFGPGTRLLVL.

The rearrangement links TRBV11-3 to TRBJ2-7; the D call may be TRBD1 or TRBD2 (5 bases each). This CDR3 has 13 amino acids. Germline CDR1 and CDR2: SGHNT and YENEEA. Trimming removed 5 bases from V and 7 bases from J, with 15 bases in between. In DNA form, the CDR3 reads TGTGCCAGCAGCCCGGGACGGCCCGAGGAGCAGTACTTC. Translating gives CASSPGRPEEQYF. Variable domain in full (rest from reference TRBV11-3 and TRBJ2-7): EAGVVQSPRYKIIEKKQPVAFWCNPISGHNTLYWYLQNLGQGPELLIRYENEEAVDDSQLPKDRFSAERLKGVDSTLKIQPAELGDSAVYLCASSPGRPEEQYFGPGTRLTVT.

Comments on this clone: A much larger clone is a single base away; this may be a read error. Other DNA sequences in the same sample also yield this CDR3. The chain employs TRBV4-2 and TRBJ2-5; D may match TRBD1 or TRBD2 (5 bases each). The CDR3 totals 14 residues. Germline assignment: CDR1 LGHNA and CDR2 YNFKEQ. Trimming took off 5 bases at V and 1 base at J, with 11 bases between the two ends. The CDR3 DNA follows: TGTGCCAGCAGCTTGGCCGGGACCCAAGAGACCCAGTACTTC. It translates to CASSLAGTQETQYF.

The chain is built from TRBV5-1 and TRBJ2-3, with D hard to call. The V gene's germline CDR1 is SGHRS and CDR2 YFSETQ. CDR3 length: 14 residues. The V and J ends lost 5 bases and 4 bases respectively, with 14 bases between them. The CDR3 DNA is TGCGCCAGCAGTAAGGTGGGAATCGCAGATACGCAGTATTTT. It yields the protein CASSKVGIADTQYF.

This clone has only one observation. The rearrangement joins TRBV5-1 to TRBJ2-7; either TRBD1 or TRBD2 may fit D (5 bases each). The V gene lost 4 bases and the J gene lost 7 bases, with 21 bases spanning the gap. From germline, CDR1 is SGHRS and CDR2 YFSETQ. This CDR3 contains 15 residues. The CDR3 DNA is TGCGCCAGCAGCAGTGGAGAGGGGCTATTCGATGAGCAGTACTTC. Translation gives CASSSGEGLFDEQYF.

The rearrangement uses TRBV6-6 and TRBJ1-5, with 8 bases aligning to TRBD1. J gave up 2 bases and V 7 bases, and 7 bases lay outside the gene matches. Germline V gene data show CDR1 as MNHNY and CDR2 as SVGAGI (reference sequence). The CDR3 runs to 15 residues. The CDR3 loop reads CASTTDRAGNQPQHF. The CDR3 nucleotides are TGTGCCAGCACCACGGACAGGGCCGGCAATCAGCCCCAGCATTTT.

The chain is built from TRBV19 and TRBJ1-5, with D perhaps TRBD1 (5 bases). The germline V and J ends were trimmed by 3 bases and 0 bases, with 9 bases remaining between them. This CDR3 spans 15 amino acids. Germline loops: CDR1 LNHDA, CDR2 SQIVND (reference sequence). The CDR3 DNA is TGTGCCAGTAGTATTAAGGGGTATAGCAATCAGCCCCAGCATTTT. This translates into CASSIKGYSNQPQHF.

This clone was picked up a small number of times. The chain is built from TRBV28 and TRBJ1-2, with TRBD1 matching over 7 bases. The CDR3 consists of 12 residues. The V segment lost 7 bases and the J segment 5 bases; nucleotides outside the gene matches: 4. Looked up from germline, CDR1 is MDHEN and CDR2 is SYDVKM. The CDR3 loop is CASTPRGYGYTF. In nucleotides, the CDR3 is TGTGCCAGCACCCCCAGGGGGTATGGCTACACCTTC.

With respect to this clone: The junction departs from the called germline gene at one end, perhaps through a read error. This CDR3 is also generated by other DNA sequences in the sample. The chain uses TRBV30 and TRBJ2-2; no clear D gene. The germline V gene encodes CDR1 GTSNPN and CDR2 SVGIG (reference sequence). This CDR3 has 12 residues. The CDR3: CAWSTLTGELFF. CDR3 DNA sequence: TGCGCCTGGAGTACTCTCACCGGGGAGCTGTTTTTT.

The chain carries TRBV18 and TRBJ2-6; D perhaps matches TRBD2 (5 bases). Germline lookup yields CDR1 KGHSH and CDR2 LQKENI. V was clipped by 3 bases and J by 1 base, with 10 bases between them. The CDR3 sequence is 16 residues long. The CDR3: CASSPSGISGANVLTF. In nucleotides, the CDR3 is TGTGCCAGCTCACCCTCGGGGATTTCTGGGGCCAACGTCCTGACTTTC.

CDR3 bases: TGTGCCAGCAGTTTACCGGGGACAGGGGCGGGCGAGCAGTACTTC. This codes for CASSLPGTGAGEQYF. The chain employs TRBV28 and TRBJ2-7; 10 bases match TRBD1. The ends lost 2 bases at V and 6 bases at J; junction bases unmatched: 7. Germline values: CDR1 MDHEN, CDR2 SYDVKM. CDR3 length: 15 residues.

The V and J genes are TRBV6-5 and TRBJ2-7, with D unresolved. This CDR3 has 13 residues. Trimming pared 7 bases from V and 3 bases from J, leaving 13 bases between. The germline CDR1 and CDR2 sequences are MNHEY and SVGAGI. CDR3 in amino acids: CASTTGNFYEQYF. As DNA, the CDR3 is TGTGCCAGCACAACCGGTAACTTCTACGAGCAGTACTTC.

The rearrangement links TRBV19 to TRBJ1-2; D is undetermined. CDR1 is LNHDA and CDR2 is SQIVND in the germline V gene (reference sequence). There are 14 residues in the CDR3. Trimming pared 1 base from V and 8 bases from J, leaving 14 bases between. The CDR3: CASSIGGGAGGYTF. The CDR3 DNA follows: TGTGCCAGTAGTATAGGAGGCGGTGCCGGAGGCTACACCTTC.

On this clone: Other DNA sequences from this sample encode an identical CDR3 as well. The chain couples TRBV5-1 to TRBJ1-1; no clear D. This CDR3 region has 12 residues. Trimming pared 3 bases from V and 1 base from J, leaving 4 bases between. Germline lookup yields CDR1 SGHRS and CDR2 YFSETQ. CDR3 residues: CASSSGNTEAFF. CDR3 in DNA: TGCGCCAGCAGCTCAGGGAACACTGAAGCTTTCTTT.

Only one count was recorded for this clone. The J gene is TRBJ2-1, the V gene TRBV12-1; TRBD2 was called by the table and not checked on the DNA. TRBV12-1 is a known pseudogene. The CDR3 is made up of 18 amino acids. CDR3 DNA: TGTGCCAGCAGCTTTGTTGGCTCGCGGGAGGGCCAGTTGGATGAGCAGTTCTTC. Protein sequence: CASSFVGSREGQLDEQFF.

This chain connects TRBV27 to TRBJ1-4; a weak D match, TRBD1 (6 bases). The CDR3 runs to 14 residues. Germline V gene lookup returns CDR1 MNHEY and CDR2 SMNVEV (reference sequence). Trimming took off 5 bases at V and 8 bases at J, with 15 bases between the two ends. The CDR3 reads CASSPGGAGEKLFF. Here the CDR3 DNA reads TGTGCCAGCAGTCCGGGGGGGGCAGGAGAAAAACTGTTTTTT. The complete variable domain, with remaining parts taken from reference TRBV27 and TRBJ1-4, reads EAQVTQNPRYLITVTGKKLTVTCSQNMNHEYMSWYRQDPGLGLRQIYYSMNVEVTDKGDVPEGYKVSRKEKRNFPLILESPSPNQTSLYFCASSPGGAGEKLFFGSGTQLSVL.

The V gene is TRBV7-3, the J gene TRBJ2-1, with D hard to call. Germline V gene sequence: CDR1 SGHTA, CDR2 FQGTGA. The V end lost 3 bases, the J end lost 2 bases, and 11 bases lay between the germline ends. The CDR3 runs 15 residues. The CDR3 DNA reads TGTGCCAGCAGCTTCGTGGCCACAGCCTACAATGAGCAGTTCTTC. This sequence encodes CASSFVATAYNEQFF.

The CDR3 region is CASSHRARPTEAFF. The CDR3 DNA reads as TGTGCCAGCAGTCATAGAGCTAGGCCCACTGAAGCTTTCTTT. The rearrangement uses TRBV7-9 and TRBJ1-1; D remains ambiguous. Trimming took off 6 bases at V and 4 bases at J, with 15 bases between the two ends. Germline CDR1 and CDR2: SEHNR and FQNEAQ (reference sequence). The CDR3 sequence is 14 residues long. Full variable domain (rest looked up from reference TRBV7-9 and TRBJ1-1): DTGVSQNPRHKITKRGQNVTFRCDPISEHNRLYWYRQTLGQGPEFLTYFQNEAQLEKSRLLSDRFSAERPKGSFSTLEIQRTEQGDSAMYLCASSHRARPTEAFFGQGTRLTVV.

The rearrangement links TRBV9 to TRBJ1-3, with D hard to call. The germline V and J ends were trimmed by 0 bases and 0 bases, with 13 bases remaining between them. Germline assignment: CDR1 SGDLS and CDR2 YYNGEE. This CDR3 region has 17 residues. In DNA form, the CDR3 reads TGTGCCAGCAGCGTAGACGTCGGCCAAGTCTCTGGAAACACCATATATTTT. Its protein is CASSVDVGQVSGNTIYF.